This T cell receptor (beta chain) came from a study of OX40 agonist ivuxolimab in advanced cancers. Using immunoSEQ multiplex PCR, the repertoire was profiled, and TCRdb retains in-frame clones only, with some absent. The sample contains approximately 18,000 clones, about 80% of which appear only once. Concerning this clone itself: Its antigen is unidentified.

Germline CDR1 SQVTM, CDR2 ANQGSEA. Trimming pared 7 bases from V and 8 bases from J, leaving 14 bases between. CDR3 length equals 12 residues. Overall study findings and caveats: No antigen was identified for the clonally expanded peripheral T cells. Clonal expansion by week 6 occurred in CD4+ and CD8+ blood T cells (at 0.1 to 3.0 mg/kg).

The sequence was obtained from an adult with an advanced solid tumor such as melanoma, head and neck, liver or kidney cancer. The starting material was CD4+ or CD8+ T cells sorted from blood, obtained in a trial of the OX40 agonist ivuxolimab. The V and J genes are TRBV29-1 and TRBJ2-2, with D unclear. DNA for the CDR3: TGCAGCGCCACCAATTGGGAAGGGGAGCTGTTTTTT. Encoded protein: CSATNWEGELFF.